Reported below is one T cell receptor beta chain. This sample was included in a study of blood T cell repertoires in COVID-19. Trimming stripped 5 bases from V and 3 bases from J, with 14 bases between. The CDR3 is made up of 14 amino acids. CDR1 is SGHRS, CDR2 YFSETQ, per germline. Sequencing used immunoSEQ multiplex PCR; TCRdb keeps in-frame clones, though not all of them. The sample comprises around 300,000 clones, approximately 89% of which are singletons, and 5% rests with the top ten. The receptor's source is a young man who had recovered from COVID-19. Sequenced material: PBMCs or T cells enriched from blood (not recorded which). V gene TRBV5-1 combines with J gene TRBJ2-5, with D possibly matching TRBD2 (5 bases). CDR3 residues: CASRSGLLKETQYF. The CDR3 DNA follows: TGCGCCAGCAGGTCCGGACTTCTAAAAGAGACCCAGTACTTC.